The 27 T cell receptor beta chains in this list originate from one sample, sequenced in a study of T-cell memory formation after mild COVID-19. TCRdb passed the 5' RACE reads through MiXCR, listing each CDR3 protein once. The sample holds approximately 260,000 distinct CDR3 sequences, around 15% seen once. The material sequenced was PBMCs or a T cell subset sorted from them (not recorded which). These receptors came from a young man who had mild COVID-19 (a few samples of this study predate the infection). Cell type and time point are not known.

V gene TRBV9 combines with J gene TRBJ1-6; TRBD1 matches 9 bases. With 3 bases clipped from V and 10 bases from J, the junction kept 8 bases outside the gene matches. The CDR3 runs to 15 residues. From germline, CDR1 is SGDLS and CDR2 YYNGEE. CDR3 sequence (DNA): TGTGCCAGCAGCGACGGACAGGGGACGGGGTCACCCCTCCACTTT. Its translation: CASSDGQGTGSPLHF.

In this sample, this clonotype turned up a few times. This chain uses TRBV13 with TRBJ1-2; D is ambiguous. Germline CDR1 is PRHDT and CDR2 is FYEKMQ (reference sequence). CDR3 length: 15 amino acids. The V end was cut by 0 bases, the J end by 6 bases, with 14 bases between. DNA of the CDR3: TGTGCCAGCAGCTTAGGATTTGGAGTCAGGAATGGCTACACCTTC. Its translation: CASSLGFGVRNGYTF.

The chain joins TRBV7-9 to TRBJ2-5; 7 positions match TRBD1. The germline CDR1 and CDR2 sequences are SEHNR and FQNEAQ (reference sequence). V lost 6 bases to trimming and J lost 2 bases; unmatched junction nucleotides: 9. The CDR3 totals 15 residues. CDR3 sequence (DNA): TGTGCCAGCAGTAGCCCGGGACAGCCACAAGAGACCCAGTACTTC. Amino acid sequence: CASSSPGQPQETQYF.

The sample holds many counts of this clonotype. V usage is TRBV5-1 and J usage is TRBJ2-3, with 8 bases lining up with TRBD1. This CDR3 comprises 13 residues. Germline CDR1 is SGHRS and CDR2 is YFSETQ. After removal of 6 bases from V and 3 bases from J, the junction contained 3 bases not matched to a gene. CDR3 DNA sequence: TGCGCCAGCACCCGACAGGGGACAGATACGCAGTATTTT. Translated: CASTRQGTDTQYF.

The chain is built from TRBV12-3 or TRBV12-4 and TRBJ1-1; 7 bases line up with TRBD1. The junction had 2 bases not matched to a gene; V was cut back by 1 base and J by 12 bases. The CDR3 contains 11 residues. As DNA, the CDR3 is TGTGCCAGCAGTTTAGGGACAGGAACTTTCTTT. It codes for CASSLGTGTFF.

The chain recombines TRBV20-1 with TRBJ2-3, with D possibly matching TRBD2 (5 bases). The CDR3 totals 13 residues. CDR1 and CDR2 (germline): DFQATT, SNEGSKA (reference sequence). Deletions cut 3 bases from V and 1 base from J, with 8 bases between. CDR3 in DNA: TGCAGTGCTAGGGGAGAGGGCACAGATACGCAGTATTTT. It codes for CSARGEGTDTQYF.

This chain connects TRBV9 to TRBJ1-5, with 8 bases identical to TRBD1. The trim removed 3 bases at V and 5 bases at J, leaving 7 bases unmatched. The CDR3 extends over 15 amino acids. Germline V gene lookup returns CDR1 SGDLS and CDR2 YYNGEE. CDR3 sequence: CASSAGGGQDQPQHF. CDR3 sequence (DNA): TGTGCCAGCAGCGCGGGGGGGGGACAGGATCAGCCCCAGCATTTT.

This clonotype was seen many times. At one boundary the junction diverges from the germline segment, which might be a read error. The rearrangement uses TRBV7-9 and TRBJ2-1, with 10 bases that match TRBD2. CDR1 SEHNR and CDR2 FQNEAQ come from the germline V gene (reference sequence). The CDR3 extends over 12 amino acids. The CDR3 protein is CASSSRAGGPVF. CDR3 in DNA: TGTGCCAGCAGCTCGCGAGCGGGGGGGCCGGTCTTC.

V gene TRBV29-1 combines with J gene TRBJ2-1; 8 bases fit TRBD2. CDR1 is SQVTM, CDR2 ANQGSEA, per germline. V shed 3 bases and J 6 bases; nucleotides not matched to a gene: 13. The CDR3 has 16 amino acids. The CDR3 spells CSVDSRRGLGVNEQFF. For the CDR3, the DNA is TGCAGCGTTGACTCGCGGCGGGGACTAGGTGTCAATGAGCAGTTCTTC.

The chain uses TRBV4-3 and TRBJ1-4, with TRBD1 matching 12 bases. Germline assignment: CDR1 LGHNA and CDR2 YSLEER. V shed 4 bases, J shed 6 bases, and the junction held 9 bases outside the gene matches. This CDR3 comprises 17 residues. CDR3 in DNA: TGCGCCAGCAGCCCGCTGGGACAGGGGGCAAAAGATGAAAAACTGTTTTTT. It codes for CASSPLGQGAKDEKLFF.

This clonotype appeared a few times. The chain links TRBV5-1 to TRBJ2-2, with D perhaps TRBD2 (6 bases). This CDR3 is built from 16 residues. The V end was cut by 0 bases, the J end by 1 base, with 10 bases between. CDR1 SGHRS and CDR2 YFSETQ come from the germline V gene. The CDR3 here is CASSLALGGNTGELFF. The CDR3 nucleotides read TGCGCCAGCAGCTTGGCTCTGGGGGGGAACACCGGGGAGCTGTTTTTT.

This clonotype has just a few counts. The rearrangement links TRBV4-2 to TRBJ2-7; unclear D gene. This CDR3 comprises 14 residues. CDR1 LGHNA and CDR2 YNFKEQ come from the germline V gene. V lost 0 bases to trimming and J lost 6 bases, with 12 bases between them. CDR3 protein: CASSQDRSPTEQYF. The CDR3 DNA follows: TGTGCCAGCAGCCAAGACCGGTCGCCTACCGAGCAGTACTTC.

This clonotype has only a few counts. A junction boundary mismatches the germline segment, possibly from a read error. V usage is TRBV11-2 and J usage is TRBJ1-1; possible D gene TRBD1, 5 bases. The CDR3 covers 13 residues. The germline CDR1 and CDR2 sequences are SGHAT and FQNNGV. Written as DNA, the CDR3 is TGTGACAGCAGTCCGACAGTTGACACTGAAGCTTTCTTT. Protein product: CDSSPTVDTEAFF.

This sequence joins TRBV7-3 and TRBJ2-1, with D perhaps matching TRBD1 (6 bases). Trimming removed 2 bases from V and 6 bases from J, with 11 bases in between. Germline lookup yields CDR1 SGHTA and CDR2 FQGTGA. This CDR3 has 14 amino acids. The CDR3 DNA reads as TGTGCCAGCAGCTTAGGGGGCCCACCCAATGAGCAGTTCTTC. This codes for CASSLGGPPNEQFF. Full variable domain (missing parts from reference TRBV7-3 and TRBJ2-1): GAGVSQTPSNKVTEKGKYVELRCDPISGHTALYWYRQSLGQGPEFLIYFQGTGAADDSGLPNDRFFAVRPEGSVSTLKIQRTERGDSAVYLCASSLGGPPNEQFFGPGTRLTVL.

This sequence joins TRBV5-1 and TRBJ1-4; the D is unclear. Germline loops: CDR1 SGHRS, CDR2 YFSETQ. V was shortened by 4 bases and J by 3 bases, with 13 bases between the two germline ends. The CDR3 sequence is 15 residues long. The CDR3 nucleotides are TGCGCCAGCAGCCTCCAGGCAGCCTCTAATGAAAAACTGTTTTTT. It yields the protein CASSLQAASNEKLFF.

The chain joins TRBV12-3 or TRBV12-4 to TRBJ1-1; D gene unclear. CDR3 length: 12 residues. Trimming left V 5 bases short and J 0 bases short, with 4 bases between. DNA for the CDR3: TGTGCCAGCAGTCGGGTGAACACTGAAGCTTTCTTT. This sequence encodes CASSRVNTEAFF.

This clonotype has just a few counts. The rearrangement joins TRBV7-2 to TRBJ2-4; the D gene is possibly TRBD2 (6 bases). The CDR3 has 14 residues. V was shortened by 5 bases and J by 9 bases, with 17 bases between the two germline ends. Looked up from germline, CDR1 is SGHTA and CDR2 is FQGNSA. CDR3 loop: CASSPRPTGSIQYF. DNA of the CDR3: TGTGCCAGCAGCCCCCGCCCGACCGGGAGCATTCAGTACTTC.

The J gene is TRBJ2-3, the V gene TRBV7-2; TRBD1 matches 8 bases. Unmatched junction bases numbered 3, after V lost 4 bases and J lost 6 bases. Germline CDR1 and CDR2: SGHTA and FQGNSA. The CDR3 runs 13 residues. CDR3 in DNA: TGTGCCAGCAGCTCGGACAGGGAGGATACGCAGTATTTT. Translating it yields CASSSDREDTQYF.

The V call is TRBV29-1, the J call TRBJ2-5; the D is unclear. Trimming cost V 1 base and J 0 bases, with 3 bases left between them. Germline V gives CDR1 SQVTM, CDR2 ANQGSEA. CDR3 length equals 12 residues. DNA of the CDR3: TGCAGCGTTGAAGGAAACCAAGAGACCCAGTACTTC. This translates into CSVEGNQETQYF.

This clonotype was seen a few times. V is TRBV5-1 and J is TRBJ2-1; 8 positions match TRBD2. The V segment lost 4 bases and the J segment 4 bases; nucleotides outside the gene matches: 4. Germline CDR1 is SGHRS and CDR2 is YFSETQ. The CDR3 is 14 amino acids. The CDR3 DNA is TGCGCCAGCAGCGGACTAGCAGTTTACAATGAGCAGTTCTTC. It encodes CASSGLAVYNEQFF.

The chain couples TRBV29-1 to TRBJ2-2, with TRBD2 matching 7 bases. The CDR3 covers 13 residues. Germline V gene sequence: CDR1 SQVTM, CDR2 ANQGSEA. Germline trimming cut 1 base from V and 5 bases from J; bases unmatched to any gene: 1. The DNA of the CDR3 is TGCAGCGTTGAAGGGGGAGGGACCGGGGAGCTGTTTTTT. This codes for CSVEGGGTGELFF.

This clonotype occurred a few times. The DNA for the CDR3 is TGTGCCAGCAGCTCGCGGGGGGGGAGGCAAGAGACCCAGTACTTC. Its protein is CASSSRGGRQETQYF. This chain links TRBV6-2 or TRBV6-3 with TRBJ2-5, with TRBD2 identical over 9 bases. CDR1 is MNHEY, CDR2 SVGEGT, per germline. J was trimmed by 2 bases and V by 6 bases; bases with no gene match: 7. The CDR3 has 15 amino acids.

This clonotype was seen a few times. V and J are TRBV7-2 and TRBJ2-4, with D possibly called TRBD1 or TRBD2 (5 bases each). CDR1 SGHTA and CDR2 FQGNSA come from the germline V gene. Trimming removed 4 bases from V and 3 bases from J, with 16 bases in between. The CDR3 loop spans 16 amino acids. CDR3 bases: TGTGCCAGCAGCTGGGACGTCGCCGTGAGCAAAAACATTCAGTACTTC. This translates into CASSWDVAVSKNIQYF.

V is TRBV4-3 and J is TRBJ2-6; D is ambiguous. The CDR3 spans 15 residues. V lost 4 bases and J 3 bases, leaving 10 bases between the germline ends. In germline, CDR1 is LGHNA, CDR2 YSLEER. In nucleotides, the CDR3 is TGCGCCAGCAGCCGGCGGCCGGTTGGGGCCAACGTCCTGACTTTC. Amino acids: CASSRRPVGANVLTF.

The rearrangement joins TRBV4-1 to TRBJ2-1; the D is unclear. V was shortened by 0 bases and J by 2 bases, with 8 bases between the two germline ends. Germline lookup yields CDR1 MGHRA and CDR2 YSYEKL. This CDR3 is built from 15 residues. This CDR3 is CASSQDVGTYNEQFF. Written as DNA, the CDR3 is TGCGCCAGCAGCCAAGATGTGGGGACCTACAATGAGCAGTTCTTC.

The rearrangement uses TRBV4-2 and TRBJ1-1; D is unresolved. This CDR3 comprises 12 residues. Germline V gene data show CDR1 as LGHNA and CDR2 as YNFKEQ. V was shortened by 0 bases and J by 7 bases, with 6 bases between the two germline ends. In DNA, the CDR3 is TGTGCCAGCAGCCAAGATCGGGGTGAAGCTTTCTTT. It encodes CASSQDRGEAFF.

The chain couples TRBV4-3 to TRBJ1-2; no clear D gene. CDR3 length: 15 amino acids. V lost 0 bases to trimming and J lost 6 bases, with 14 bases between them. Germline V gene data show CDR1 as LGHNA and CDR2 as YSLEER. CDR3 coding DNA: TGCGCCAGCAGCCAAGAAATGGGGTGGACGGATGGCTACACCTTC. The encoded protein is CASSQEMGWTDGYTF.